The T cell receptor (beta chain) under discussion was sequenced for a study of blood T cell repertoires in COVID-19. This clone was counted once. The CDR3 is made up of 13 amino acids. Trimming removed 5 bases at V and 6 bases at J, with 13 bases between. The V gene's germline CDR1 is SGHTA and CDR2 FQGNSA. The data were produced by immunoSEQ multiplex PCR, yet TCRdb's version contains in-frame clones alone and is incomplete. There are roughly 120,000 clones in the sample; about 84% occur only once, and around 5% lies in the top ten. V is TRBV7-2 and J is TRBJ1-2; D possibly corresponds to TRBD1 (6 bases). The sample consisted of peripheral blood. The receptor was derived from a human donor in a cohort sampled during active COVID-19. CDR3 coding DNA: TGTGCCAGCAGCCAAAACAGGGTTGATGGCTACACCTTC. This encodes CASSQNRVDGYTF.